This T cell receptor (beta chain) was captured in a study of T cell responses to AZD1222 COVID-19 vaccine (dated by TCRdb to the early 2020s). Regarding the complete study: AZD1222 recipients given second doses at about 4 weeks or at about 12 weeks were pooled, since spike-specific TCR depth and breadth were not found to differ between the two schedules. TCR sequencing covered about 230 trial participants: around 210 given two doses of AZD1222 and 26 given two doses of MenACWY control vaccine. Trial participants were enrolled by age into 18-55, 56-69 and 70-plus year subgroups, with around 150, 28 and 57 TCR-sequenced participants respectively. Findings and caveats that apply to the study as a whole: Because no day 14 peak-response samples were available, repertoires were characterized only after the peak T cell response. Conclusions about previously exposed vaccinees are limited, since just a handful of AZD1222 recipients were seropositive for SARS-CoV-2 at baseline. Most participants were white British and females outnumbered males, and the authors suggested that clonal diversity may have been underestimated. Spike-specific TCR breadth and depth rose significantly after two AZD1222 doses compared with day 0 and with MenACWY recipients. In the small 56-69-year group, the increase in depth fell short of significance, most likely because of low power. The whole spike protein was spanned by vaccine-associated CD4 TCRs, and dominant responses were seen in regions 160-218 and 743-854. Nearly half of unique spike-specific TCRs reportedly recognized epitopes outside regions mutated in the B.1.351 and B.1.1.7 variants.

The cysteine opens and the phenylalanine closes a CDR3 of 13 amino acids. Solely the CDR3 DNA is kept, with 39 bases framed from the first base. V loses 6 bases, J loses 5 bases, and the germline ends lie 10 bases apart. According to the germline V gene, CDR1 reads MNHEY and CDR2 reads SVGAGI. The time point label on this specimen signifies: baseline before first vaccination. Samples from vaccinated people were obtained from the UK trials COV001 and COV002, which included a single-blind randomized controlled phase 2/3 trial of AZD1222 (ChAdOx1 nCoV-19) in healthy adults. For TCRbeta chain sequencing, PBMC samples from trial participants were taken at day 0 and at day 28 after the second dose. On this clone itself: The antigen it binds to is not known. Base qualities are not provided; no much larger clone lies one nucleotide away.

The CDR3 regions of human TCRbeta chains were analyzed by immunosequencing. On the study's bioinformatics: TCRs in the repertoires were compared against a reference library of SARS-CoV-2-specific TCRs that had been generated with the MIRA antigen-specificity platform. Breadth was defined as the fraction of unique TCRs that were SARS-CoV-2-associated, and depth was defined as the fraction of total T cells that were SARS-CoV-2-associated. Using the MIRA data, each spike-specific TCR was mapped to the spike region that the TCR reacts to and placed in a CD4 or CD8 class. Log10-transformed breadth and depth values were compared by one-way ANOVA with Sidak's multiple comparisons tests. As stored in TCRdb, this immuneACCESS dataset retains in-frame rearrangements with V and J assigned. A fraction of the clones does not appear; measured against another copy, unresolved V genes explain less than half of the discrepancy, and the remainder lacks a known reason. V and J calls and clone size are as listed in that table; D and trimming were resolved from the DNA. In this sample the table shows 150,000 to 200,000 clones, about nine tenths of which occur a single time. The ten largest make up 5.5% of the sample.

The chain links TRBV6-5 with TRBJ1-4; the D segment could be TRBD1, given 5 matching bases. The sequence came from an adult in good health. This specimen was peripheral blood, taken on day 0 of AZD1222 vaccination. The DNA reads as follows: TGTGCCAGCAGGAACCGGGGCAATGAAAAACTGTTTTTT. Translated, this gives CASRNRGNEKLFF.